Listed below are T cell receptor beta chains from one sample, sequenced in a study of T-cell reconstitution after alpha-beta-depleted transplantation in children. One entry per CDR3 protein, called by TCRdb with MiXCR from the PCR reads. This table holds about 610,000 distinct CDR3 sequences, approximately 10% found once. Specimen: PBMCs from the stem cell graft donor, collected from the stem cell graft. The receptor source for this set is a human donor who donated a stem cell graft to a child with acute myeloid leukemia. Both conserved end residues are part of each CDR3. Fields, in order: J gene, D gene, V gene, clone size, CDR3 DNA, CDR3 protein. D genes are given only for firm matches. Where a row states a size, it is once, few, many or the class of an expanded clone; other rows omit it.

J gene: TRBJ2-1
D gene: NA
V gene: TRBV7-2
clone size: NA
CDR3 DNA: TGTGCCAGCGGGACCGTCGCCCTTAACAATGAGCAGTTCTTC
CDR3 protein: CASGTVALNNEQFF

J gene: TRBJ1-2
D gene: NA
V gene: TRBV29-1
clone size: many
CDR3 DNA: TGCAGCGTTGGGGGTCTGGACTATGGCTACACCTTC
CDR3 protein: CSVGGLDYGYTF

J gene: TRBJ1-3
D gene: NA
V gene: TRBV9
clone size: NA
CDR3 DNA: TGTGCCAGCAGCGCCGGGCAGGGGAGATCTGGAAACACCATATATTTT
CDR3 protein: CASSAGQGRSGNTIYF

J gene: TRBJ1-5
D gene: NA
V gene: TRBV20-1
clone size: few
CDR3 DNA: TGCAGTGCTAGAGCTTGGGGGGGCGGCAATCAGCCCCAGCATTTT
CDR3 protein: CSARAWGGGNQPQHF

J gene: TRBJ2-5
D gene: NA
V gene: TRBV20-1
clone size: few
CDR3 DNA: TGCAGTGCTAGAGATAGTACTGCCAAATGGGGAATCAAAGAGACCCAGTACTTC
CDR3 protein: CSARDSTAKWGIKETQYF

J gene: TRBJ2-7
D gene: TRBD1
V gene: TRBV20-1
clone size: NA
CDR3 DNA: TGCAGTGCTCGGGACAGAGGAGAGCAGTACTTC
CDR3 protein: CSARDRGEQYF

J gene: TRBJ2-2
D gene: TRBD2
V gene: TRBV11-2
clone size: NA
CDR3 DNA: TGTGCCAGCAGCTTGGGACTAGCGGGGTTCGCGAACACCGGGGAGCTGTTTTTT
CDR3 protein: CASSLGLAGFANTGELFF

J gene: TRBJ2-7
D gene: NA
V gene: TRBV7-9
clone size: NA
CDR3 DNA: TGTGCCAGCAGAAACCTGGGGGAGGAGGAGACCTACGAGCAGTACTTC
CDR3 protein: CASRNLGEEETYEQYF

J gene: TRBJ1-2
D gene: NA
V gene: TRBV20-1
clone size: few
CDR3 DNA: TGCAGTGCTAGAGATGTCGCGGGAGCTATTCTCCACTATGGCTACACCTTC
CDR3 protein: CSARDVAGAILHYGYTF

J gene: TRBJ2-7
D gene: NA
V gene: TRBV4-3
clone size: NA
CDR3 DNA: TGCGCCAGCAGCCAAGATAACAGCCCCTACGAGCAGTACTTC
CDR3 protein: CASSQDNSPYEQYF

J gene: TRBJ2-3
D gene: NA
V gene: TRBV19
clone size: few
CDR3 DNA: TGTGCCAGTACTAGAGGTCTCACAGATACGCAGTATTTT
CDR3 protein: CASTRGLTDTQYF

J gene: TRBJ2-2
D gene: TRBD2
V gene: TRBV20-1
clone size: few
CDR3 DNA: TGCAGTGCTAGAGTTCCGGGACTAGCGGGAGGGCTGAGGGCCGGGGAGCTGTTTTTT
CDR3 protein: CSARVPGLAGGLRAGELFF

J gene: TRBJ2-5
D gene: TRBD1
V gene: TRBV2
clone size: many
CDR3 DNA: TGTGCCAGCAGGGGGGGCACAGGGGGCAGAGAGACCCAGTACTTC
CDR3 protein: CASRGGTGGRETQYF

J gene: TRBJ2-2
D gene: TRBD2
V gene: TRBV6-1
clone size: few
CDR3 DNA: TGTGCCTCGGGACTAGCAGGCTTCGCCGGGGAGCTGTTTTTT
CDR3 protein: CASGLAGFAGELFF

J gene: TRBJ2-1
D gene: TRBD2
V gene: TRBV12-3/TRBV12-4
clone size: many
CDR3 DNA: TGTGCCAGCAGCCCCCTCTCCAGCGGGAGTGAGAATGAGCAGTTCTTC
CDR3 protein: CASSPLSSGSENEQFF

J gene: TRBJ2-2
D gene: NA
V gene: TRBV14
clone size: many
CDR3 DNA: TGTGCCAGCAGCCAAGGGCGGTCGGGCACCGGGGAGCTGTTTTTT
CDR3 protein: CASSQGRSGTGELFF

J gene: TRBJ2-5
D gene: TRBD2
V gene: TRBV29-1
clone size: many
CDR3 DNA: TGCAGCGTTGAAGGACTAGCGGGAACCCAAGAGACCCAGTACTTC
CDR3 protein: CSVEGLAGTQETQYF